This T cell receptor (beta chain) was captured by sequencing in a study of PD-1 blockade in mismatch repair-deficient tumors. Study-wide context: Enrolled 2013-2016, patients had progressing, pretreated mismatch repair-deficient cancers of about twelve types.

CDR1 is MNHNS and CDR2 is SASEGT in the germline V gene. CDR3 length equals 13 residues. Between the trimmed V and J ends, which lost 5 bases and 6 bases, there was a span of 12 bases. Notes on the study in general: Rapid post-treatment expansion, then contraction, generally preceding radiologic response, marked tumor-resident clones.

PCR or immunohistochemistry showed mismatch repair deficiency in every enrolled patient. TCR sequencing covered a few patients who responded to pembrolizumab. Concerning this clone itself: What it recognizes is unknown.

The assay was immunoSEQ multiplex PCR, and TCRdb's table has in-frame clones only and misses some. The table records about 84,000 clones, 81% of them present only once. The receptor was isolated from an adult with mismatch repair-deficient cancer. The sequenced sample was peripheral blood, obtained 12 weeks after starting pembrolizumab. V gene TRBV6-1 combines with J gene TRBJ2-3; D remains unclear. CDR3 bases: TGTGCCAGCAGTCCCTCAATAGGGGATACGCAGTATTTT. Translation gives CASSPSIGDTQYF.